This T cell receptor beta chain is from a study of blood T cell repertoires in COVID-19. Study in general: Donors in the United States, Italy and Spain gave samples during acute or convalescent COVID-19. From T cells, B-cell-depleted T cells, or PBMCs came the material, which was cDNA or gDNA.

This table comes from immunoSEQ multiplex PCR, and its TCRdb copy is limited to in-frame clones, with some not included. The table lists 55,000 to 80,000 clones, roughly 82% of them singletons. This clone has only a few counts. The length of the CDR3 is 15 residues. The V and J ends lost 1 base and 7 bases, in that order; junction bases with no gene match: 7. Germline CDR1 is LGHDT and CDR2 is YNNKEL (reference sequence). V and J are TRBV3-1 (or the pseudogene TRBV3-2) and TRBJ1-5, with TRBD1 matching 7 bases. The source of this sequence is an elderly man with active COVID-19. Sequenced sample: peripheral blood. CDR3 nucleotides: TGTGCCAGCAGCCAAGCACCGACAGGGAACCAGCCCCAGCATTTT. The encoded protein is CASSQAPTGNQPQHF.